This TCR beta chain derives from a study of cytomegalovirus exposure and HLA in healthy donors. Researchers ran the PCR with 60 Vbeta and 13 Jbeta primers. The assay was immunoSEQ multiplex PCR, and TCRdb's table has in-frame clones only and misses some. The top ten hold around 0.45% of the sample, which has about 250,000 clones, around 80% seen once. The J segment lost 6 bases and the V segment lost 5 bases, leaving 10 bases of the junction unmatched. Germline CDR1 is SQVTM and CDR2 is ANQGSEA. The length of the CDR3 is 14 residues. The source is a boy between 5 and 17 years old in good health and CMV-seronegative. This sequence joins TRBV29-1 and TRBJ1-5, with 7 positions matching TRBD1. Sequencing was carried out using PBMCs. In DNA form, the CDR3 reads TGCAGCGTTACGGAGGGGGCGTACACTCAGCCCCAGCATTTT. Translated, it gives CSVTEGAYTQPQHF. Variable domain in full (rest from reference TRBV29-1 and TRBJ1-5): SAVISQKPSRDICQRGTSLTIQCQVDSQVTMMFWYRQQPGQSLTLIATANQGSEATYESGFVIDKFPISRPNLTFSTLTVSNMSPEDSSIYLCSVTEGAYTQPQHFGDGTRLSIL.